This paragraph reports one T cell receptor beta chain. What it binds is not known. Without the conserved terminal phenylalanine or tryptophan, this CDR3 likely stems from a read error. The DNA is omitted, as the CDR3 cannot be located on it reliably, and the CDR3 follows TCRdb's listing. This sample is drawn from a study of CD8+CD57+ T cells in acquired aplastic anemia. Study-wide context: DNA per sorted CD4+ or CD8+ sample ranged roughly 0.19 to 30 ug, averaging roughly 3.2 ug. Healthy donors averaged about 10 million reads for CD4+ cells. General study results and limits: Researchers report that around 29 CD8+ CDR3 sequences appeared in both patients and controls. Patients versus controls showed no significant CD8+ Simpson's diversity difference.

The CDR3 is 14 amino acids long, termini counted. The germline V gene has CDR1 MRHNA and CDR2 SNTAGT. Genomic DNA acted as the template from which TCR beta VDJ combination and CDR3 sequence profiling were carried out. TCRdb processed the reads anew with MiXCR; each CDR3 protein has one entry. This sample has just over 400,000 distinct CDR3 sequences; 55% to 75% occur once, and the top ten carry 4%. This sequence joins TRBV6-4 and TRBJ2-1. The sample was sorted CD4+, CD8+, or CD8+CD57+ T cells (not recorded which) from PBMCs. This sequence was found in a human donor in good health, serving as a control. CDR3 sequence: CASSDAVSPTMSSC.